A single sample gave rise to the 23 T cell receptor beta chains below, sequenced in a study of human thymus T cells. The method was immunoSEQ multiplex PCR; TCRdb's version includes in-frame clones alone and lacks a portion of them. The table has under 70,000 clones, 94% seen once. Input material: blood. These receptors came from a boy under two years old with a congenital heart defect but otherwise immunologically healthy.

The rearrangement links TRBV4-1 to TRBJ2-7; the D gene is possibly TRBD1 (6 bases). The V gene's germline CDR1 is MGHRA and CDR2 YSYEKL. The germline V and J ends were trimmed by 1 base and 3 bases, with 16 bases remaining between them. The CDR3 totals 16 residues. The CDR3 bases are TGCGCCAGCAGCCAAGGCCGGGACACCGGCTTCTACGAGCAGTACTTC. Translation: CASSQGRDTGFYEQYF.

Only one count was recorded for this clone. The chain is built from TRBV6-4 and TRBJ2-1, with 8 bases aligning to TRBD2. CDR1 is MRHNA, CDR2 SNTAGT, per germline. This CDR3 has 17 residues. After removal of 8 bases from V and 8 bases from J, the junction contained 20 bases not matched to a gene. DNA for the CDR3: TGTGCCAGCCCCCTATGCTTCCCGGGACTAGTTATCGATGAGCAGTTCTTC. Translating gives CASPLCFPGLVIDEQFF.

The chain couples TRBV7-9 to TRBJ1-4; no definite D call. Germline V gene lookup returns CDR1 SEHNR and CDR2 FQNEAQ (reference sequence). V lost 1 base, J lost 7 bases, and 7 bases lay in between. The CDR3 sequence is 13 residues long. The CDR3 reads CASSLVGREKLFF. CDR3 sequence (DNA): TGTGCCAGCAGCTTAGTGGGTCGTGAAAAACTGTTTTTT.

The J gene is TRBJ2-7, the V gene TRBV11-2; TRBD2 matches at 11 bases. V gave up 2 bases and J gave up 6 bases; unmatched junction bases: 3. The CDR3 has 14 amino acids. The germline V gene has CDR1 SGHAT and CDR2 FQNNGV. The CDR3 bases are TGTGCCAGCAGCTTAACTACTAGCGGGAGCGAGCAGTACTTC. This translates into CASSLTTSGSEQYF.

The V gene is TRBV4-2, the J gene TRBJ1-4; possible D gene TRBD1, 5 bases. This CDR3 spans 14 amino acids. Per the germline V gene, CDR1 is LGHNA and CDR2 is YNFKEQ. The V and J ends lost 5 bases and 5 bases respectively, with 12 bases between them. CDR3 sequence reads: CASSVGGYNEKLFF. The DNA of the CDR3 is TGTGCCAGCAGCGTTGGGGGATACAATGAAAAACTGTTTTTT.

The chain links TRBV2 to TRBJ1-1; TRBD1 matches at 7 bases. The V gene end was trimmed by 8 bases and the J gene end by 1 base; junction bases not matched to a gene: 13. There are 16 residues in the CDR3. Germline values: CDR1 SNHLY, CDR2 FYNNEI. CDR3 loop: CASVSGLTGWNTEAFF. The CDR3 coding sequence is TGTGCCAGCGTCAGTGGCTTGACAGGGTGGAACACTGAAGCTTTCTTT. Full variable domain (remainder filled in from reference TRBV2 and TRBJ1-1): EPEVTQTPSHQVTQMGQEVILRCVPISNHLYFYWYRQILGQKVEFLVSFYNNEISEKSEIFDDQFSVERPDGSNFTLKIRSTKLEDSAMYFCASVSGLTGWNTEAFFGQGTRLTVV.

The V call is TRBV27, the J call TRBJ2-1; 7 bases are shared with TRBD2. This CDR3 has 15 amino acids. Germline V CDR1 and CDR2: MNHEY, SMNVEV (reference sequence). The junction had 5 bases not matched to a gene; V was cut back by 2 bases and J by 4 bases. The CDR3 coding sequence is TGTGCCAGCAGTTTAGGCGGGAGTAGGTACAATGAGCAGTTCTTC. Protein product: CASSLGGSRYNEQFF.

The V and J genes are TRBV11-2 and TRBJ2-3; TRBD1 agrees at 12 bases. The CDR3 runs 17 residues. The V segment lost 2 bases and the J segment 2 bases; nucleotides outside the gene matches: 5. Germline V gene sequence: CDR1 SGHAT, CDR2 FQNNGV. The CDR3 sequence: CASSLWGTGGTTDTQYF. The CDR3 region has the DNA TGTGCCAGCAGCTTATGGGGGACAGGGGGCACCACAGATACGCAGTATTTT.

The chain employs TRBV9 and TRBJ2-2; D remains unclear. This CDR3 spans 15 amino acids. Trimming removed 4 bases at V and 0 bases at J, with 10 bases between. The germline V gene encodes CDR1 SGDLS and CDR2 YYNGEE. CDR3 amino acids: CASSSGTSNTGELFF. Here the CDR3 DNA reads TGTGCCAGCAGCTCAGGTACCTCGAACACCGGGGAGCTGTTTTTT. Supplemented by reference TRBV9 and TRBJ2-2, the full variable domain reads DSGVTQTPKHLITATGQRVTLRCSPRSGDLSVYWYQQSLDQGLQFLIQYYNGEERAKGNILERFSAQQFPDLHSELNLSSLELGDSALYFCASSSGTSNTGELFFGEGSRLTVL.

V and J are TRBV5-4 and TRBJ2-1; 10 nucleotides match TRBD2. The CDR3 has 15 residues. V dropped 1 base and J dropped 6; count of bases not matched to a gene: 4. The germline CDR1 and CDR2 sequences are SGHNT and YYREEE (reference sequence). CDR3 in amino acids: CASSLRAGGSNEQFF. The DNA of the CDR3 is TGTGCCAGCAGCTTGCGAGCGGGAGGGTCCAATGAGCAGTTCTTC.

The chain's CDR3 is CAWRTGGMGYTF. The DNA for the CDR3 is TGTGCCTGGCGGACAGGGGGCATGGGCTACACCTTC. This chain connects TRBV30 to TRBJ1-2; TRBD1 matches at 11 bases. In germline, CDR1 is GTSNPN, CDR2 SVGIG (reference sequence). V shed 5 bases, J shed 8 bases, and the junction held 4 bases outside the gene matches. This CDR3 contains 12 residues.

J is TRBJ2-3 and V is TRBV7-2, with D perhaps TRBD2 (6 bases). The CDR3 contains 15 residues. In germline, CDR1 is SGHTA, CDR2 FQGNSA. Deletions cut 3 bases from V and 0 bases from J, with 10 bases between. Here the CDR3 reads CASSFGGKSTDTQYF. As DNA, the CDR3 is TGTGCCAGCAGCTTTGGGGGGAAGAGCACAGATACGCAGTATTTT.

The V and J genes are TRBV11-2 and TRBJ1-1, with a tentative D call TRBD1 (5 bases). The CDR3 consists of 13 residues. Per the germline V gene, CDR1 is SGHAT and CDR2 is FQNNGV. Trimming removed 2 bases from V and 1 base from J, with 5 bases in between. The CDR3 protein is CASSLQGNTEAFF. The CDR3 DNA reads TGTGCCAGCAGCTTACAGGGGAACACTGAAGCTTTCTTT.

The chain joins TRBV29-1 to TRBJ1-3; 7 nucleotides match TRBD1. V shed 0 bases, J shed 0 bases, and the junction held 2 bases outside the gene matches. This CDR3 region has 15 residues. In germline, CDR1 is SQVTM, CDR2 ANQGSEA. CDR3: CSVEDRTGSGNTIYF. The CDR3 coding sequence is TGCAGCGTTGAAGATCGGACAGGCTCTGGAAACACCATATATTTT.

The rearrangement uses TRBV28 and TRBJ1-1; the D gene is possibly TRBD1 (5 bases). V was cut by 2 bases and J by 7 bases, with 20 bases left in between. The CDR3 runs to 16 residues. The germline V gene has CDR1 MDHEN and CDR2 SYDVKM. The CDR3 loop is CASSLGLWGGPFEAFF. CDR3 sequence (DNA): TGTGCCAGCAGTTTAGGATTGTGGGGGGGTCCCTTTGAAGCTTTCTTT.

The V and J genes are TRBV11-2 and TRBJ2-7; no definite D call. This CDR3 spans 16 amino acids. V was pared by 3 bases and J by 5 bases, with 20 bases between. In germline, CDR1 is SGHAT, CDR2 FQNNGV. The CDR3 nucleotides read TGTGCCAGCAGCTTGAGTTTAGGAATTTGGTTTGACGAGCAGTACTTC. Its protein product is CASSLSLGIWFDEQYF.

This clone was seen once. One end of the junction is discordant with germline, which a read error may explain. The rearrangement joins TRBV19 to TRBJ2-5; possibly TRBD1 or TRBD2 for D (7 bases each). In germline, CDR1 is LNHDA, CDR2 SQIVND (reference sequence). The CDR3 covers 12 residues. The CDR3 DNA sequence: TGTGCCAGTAGCCCGCGGGGGACAGCCTTACACTTC. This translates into CASSPRGTALHF.

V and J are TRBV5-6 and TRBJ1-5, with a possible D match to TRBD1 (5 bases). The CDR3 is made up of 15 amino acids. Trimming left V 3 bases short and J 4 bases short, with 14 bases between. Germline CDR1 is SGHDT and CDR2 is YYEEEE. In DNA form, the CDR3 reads TGTGCCAGCAGCTCCAGACAGTTATGGAATCAGCCCCAGCATTTT. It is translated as CASSSRQLWNQPQHF.

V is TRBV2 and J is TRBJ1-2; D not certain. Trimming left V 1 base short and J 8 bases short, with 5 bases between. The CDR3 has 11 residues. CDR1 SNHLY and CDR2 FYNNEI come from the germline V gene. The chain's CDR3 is CASSEGGGYTF. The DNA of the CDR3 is TGTGCCAGCAGTGAAGGGGGAGGCTACACCTTC.

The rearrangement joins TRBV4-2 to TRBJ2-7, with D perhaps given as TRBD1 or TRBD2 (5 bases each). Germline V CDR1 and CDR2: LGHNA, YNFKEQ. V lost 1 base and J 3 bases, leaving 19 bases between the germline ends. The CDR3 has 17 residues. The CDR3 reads CASSQAGARVSGYEQYF. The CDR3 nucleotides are TGTGCCAGCAGCCAAGCCGGGGCAAGAGTATCGGGCTACGAGCAGTACTTC.

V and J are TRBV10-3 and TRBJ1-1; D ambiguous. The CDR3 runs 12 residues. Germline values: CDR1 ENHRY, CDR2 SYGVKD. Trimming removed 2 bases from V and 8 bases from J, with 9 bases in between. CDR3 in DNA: TGTGCCATCAGTGAGGACCTCCAGGAAGCTTTCTTT. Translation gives CAISEDLQEAFF.

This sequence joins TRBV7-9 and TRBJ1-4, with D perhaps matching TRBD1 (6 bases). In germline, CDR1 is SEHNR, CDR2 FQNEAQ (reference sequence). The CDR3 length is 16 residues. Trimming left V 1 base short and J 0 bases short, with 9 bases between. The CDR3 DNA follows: TGTGCCAGCAGCTTAGGACGACAGGCAACTAATGAAAAACTGTTTTTT. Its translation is CASSLGRQATNEKLFF. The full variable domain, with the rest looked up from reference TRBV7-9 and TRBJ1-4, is DTGVSQNPRHKITKRGQNVTFRCDPISEHNRLYWYRQTLGQGPEFLTYFQNEAQLEKSRLLSDRFSAERPKGSFSTLEIQRTEQGDSAMYLCASSLGRQATNEKLFFGSGTQLSVL.

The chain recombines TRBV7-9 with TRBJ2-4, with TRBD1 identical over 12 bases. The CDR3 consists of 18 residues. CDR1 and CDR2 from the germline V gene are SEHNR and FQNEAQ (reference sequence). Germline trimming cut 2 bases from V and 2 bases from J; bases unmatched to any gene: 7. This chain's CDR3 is CASSLQRWDRGPKNIQYF. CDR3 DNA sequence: TGTGCCAGCAGCTTACAGCGTTGGGACAGGGGGCCCAAAAACATTCAGTACTTC.